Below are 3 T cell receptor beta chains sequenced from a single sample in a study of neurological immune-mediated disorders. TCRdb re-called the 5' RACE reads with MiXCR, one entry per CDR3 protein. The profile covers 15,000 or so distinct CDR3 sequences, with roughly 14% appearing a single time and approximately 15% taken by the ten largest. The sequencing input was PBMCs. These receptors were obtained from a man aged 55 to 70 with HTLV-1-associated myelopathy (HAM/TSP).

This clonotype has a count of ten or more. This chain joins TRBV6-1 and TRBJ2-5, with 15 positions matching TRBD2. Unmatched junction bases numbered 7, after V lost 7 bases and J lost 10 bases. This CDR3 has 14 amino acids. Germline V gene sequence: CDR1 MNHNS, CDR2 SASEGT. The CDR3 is CASITAGLAGGQYF. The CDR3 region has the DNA TGTGCCAGCATCACCGCGGGACTAGCGGGGGGCCAGTACTTC.

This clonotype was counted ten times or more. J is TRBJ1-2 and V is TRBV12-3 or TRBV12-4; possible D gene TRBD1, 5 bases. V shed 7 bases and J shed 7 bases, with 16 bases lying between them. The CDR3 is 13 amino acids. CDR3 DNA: TGTGCCAGCACCGCGACAGTTCCTACTGGCTACACCTTC. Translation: CASTATVPTGYTF.

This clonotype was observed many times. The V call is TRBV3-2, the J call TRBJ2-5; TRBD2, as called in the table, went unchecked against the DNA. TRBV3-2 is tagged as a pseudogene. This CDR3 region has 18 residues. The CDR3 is CASSQEGRAGGPGETQYF. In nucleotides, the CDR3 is TGTGCCAGCAGCCAAGAAGGCCGAGCGGGGGGGCCAGGGGAGACCCAGTACTTC.